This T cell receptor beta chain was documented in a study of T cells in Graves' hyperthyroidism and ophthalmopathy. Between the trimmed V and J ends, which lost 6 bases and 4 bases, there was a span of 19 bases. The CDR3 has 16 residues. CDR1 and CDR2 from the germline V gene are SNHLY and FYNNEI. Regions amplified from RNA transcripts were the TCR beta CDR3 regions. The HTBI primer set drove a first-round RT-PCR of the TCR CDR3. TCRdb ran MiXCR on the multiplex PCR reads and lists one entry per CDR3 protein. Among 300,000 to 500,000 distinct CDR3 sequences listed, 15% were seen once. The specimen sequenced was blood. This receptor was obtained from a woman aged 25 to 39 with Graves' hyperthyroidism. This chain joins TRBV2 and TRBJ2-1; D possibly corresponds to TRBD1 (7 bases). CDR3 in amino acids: CASRELAGGIYNEQFF. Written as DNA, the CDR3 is TGTGCCAGCAGGGAGCTAGCAGGGGGGATTTACAATGAGCAGTTCTTC.